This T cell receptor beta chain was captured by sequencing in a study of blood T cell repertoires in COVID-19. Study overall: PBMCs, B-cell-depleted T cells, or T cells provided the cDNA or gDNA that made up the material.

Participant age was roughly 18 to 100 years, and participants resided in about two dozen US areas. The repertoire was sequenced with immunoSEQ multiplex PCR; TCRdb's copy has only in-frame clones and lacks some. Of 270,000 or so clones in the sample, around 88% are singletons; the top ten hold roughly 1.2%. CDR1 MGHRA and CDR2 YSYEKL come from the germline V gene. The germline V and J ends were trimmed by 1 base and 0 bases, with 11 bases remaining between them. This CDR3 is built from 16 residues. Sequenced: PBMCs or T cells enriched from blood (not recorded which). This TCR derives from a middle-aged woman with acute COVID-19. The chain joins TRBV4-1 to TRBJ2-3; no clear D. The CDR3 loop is CASSQVGQSSTDTQYF. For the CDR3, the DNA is TGCGCCAGCAGCCAAGTTGGGCAGTCTAGCACAGATACGCAGTATTTT.